The clone carrying this TCR beta chain was counted between two and nine times. What it binds is unknown. The data derive from a study of T-cell memory formation after mild COVID-19. Regarding the study as a whole: Shrinking CD4+ clones resided mostly in CM and EM, and CD8+ ones in EMRA. The appearance of some responding clones in pre-infection memory suggested that cross-reactive memory joined. Clones that contracted from day 15 to 85 were balanced CD4/CD8, while later expanders leaned CD4+.

TCR alpha and TCR beta cDNA libraries with sample barcodes and UMIs came from 5'RACE using constant-segment primers. TCRdb re-derived calls from the 5' RACE reads in MiXCR, one entry per CDR3 protein. The profile shows 450,000 or so distinct CDR3 sequences, about 23% of them singletons. Germline CDR1 is SGHRS and CDR2 is YFSETQ. J gave up 2 bases and V 3 bases, and 11 bases lay outside the gene matches. The CDR3 runs to 17 residues. The sequenced material came from PBMCs or a T cell subset sorted from them (not recorded which). This rearrangement joins TRBV5-1 to TRBJ2-5, with 9 bases matching TRBD1. This TCR came from an adult woman who had mild COVID-19 (a few samples of this study predate the infection). Cell type and time point are not known. Here the CDR3 reads CASSWTPRGTGQETQYF. CDR3 bases: TGCGCCAGCAGCTGGACTCCCCGAGGGACAGGGCAAGAGACCCAGTACTTC.